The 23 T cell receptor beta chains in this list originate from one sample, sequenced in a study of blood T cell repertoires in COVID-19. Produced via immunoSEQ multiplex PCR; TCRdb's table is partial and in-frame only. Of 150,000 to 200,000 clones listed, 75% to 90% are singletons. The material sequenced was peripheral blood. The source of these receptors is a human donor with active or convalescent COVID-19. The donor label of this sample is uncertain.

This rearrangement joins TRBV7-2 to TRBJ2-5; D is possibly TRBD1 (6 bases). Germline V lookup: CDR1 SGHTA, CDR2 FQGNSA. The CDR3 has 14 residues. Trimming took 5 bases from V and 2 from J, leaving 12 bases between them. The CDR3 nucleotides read TGTGCCAGCAGCCCACGGACAGCGCAAGAGACCCAGTACTTC. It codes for CASSPRTAQETQYF.

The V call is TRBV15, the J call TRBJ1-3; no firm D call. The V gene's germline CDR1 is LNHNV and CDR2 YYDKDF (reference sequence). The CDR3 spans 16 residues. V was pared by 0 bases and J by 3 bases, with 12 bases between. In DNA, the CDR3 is TGTGCCACCAGCAGAGATCTCCGGGGTAATGGAAACACCATATATTTT. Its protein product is CATSRDLRGNGNTIYF.

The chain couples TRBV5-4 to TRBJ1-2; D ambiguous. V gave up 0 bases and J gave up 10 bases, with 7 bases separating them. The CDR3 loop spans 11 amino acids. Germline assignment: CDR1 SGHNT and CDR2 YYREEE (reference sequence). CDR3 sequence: CASSLDLVYTF. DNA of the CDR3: TGTGCCAGCAGCTTGGATCTTGTCTACACCTTC. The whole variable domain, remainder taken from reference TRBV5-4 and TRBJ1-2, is ETGVTQSPTHLIKTRGQQVTLRCSSQSGHNTVSWYQQALGQGPQFIFQYYREEENGRGNFPPRFSGLQFPNYSSELNVNALELDDSALYLCASSLDLVYTFGSGTRLTVV.

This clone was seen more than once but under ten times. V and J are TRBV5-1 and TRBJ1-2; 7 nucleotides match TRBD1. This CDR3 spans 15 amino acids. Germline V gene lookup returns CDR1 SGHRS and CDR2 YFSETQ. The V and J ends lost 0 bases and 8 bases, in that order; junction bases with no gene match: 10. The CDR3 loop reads CASSLADRAPGGYTF. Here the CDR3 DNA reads TGCGCCAGCAGCTTGGCTGACAGGGCCCCTGGGGGCTACACCTTC.

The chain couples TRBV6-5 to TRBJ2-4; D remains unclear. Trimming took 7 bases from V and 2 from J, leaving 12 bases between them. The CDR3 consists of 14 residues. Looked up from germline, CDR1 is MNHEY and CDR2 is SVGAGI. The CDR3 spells CASTQAKTKNIQYF. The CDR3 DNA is TGTGCCAGCACGCAGGCAAAGACCAAAAACATTCAGTACTTC.

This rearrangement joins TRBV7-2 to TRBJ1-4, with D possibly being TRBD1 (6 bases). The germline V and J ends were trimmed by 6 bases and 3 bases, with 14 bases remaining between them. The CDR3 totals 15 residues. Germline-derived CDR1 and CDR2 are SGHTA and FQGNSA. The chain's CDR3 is CASRTSGVANEKLFF. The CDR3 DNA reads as TGTGCCAGCAGAACATCAGGGGTGGCTAATGAAAAACTGTTTTTT.

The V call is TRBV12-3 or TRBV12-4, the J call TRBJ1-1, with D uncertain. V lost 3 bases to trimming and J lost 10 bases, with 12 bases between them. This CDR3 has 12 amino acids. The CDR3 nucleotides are TGTGCCAGCAGTTTCCTGGCGAGGTTAGCTTTCTTT. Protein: CASSFLARLAFF.

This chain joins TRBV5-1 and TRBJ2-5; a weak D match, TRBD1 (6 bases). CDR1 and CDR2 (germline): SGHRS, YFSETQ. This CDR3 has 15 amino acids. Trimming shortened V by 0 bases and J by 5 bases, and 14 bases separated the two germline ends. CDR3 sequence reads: CASSLEGGSRETQYF. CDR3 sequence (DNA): TGCGCCAGCAGCTTGGAAGGGGGATCGCGGGAGACCCAGTACTTC. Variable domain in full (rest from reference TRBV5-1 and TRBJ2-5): KAGVTQTPRYLIKTRGQQVTLSCSPISGHRSVSWYQQTPGQGLQFLFEYFSETQRNKGNFPGRFSGRQFSNSRSEMNVSTLELGDSALYLCASSLEGGSRETQYFGPGTRLLVL.

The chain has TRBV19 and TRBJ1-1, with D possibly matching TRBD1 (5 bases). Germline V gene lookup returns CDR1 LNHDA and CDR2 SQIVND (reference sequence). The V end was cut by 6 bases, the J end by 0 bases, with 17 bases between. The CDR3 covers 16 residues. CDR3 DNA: TGTGCCAGTAGCCCTGGCGCGGGGACGTTGAACACTGAAGCTTTCTTT. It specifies CASSPGAGTLNTEAFF. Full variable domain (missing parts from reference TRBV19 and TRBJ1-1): DGGITQSPKYLFRKEGQNVTLSCEQNLNHDAMYWYRQDPGQGLRLIYYSQIVNDFQKGDIAEGYSVSREKKESFPLTVTSAQKNPTAFYLCASSPGAGTLNTEAFFGQGTRLTVV.

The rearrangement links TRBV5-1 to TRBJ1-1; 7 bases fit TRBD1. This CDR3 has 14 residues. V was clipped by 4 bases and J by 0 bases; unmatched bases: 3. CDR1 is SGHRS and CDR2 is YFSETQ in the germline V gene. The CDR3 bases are TGCGCCAGCAGCCTACAGGGGATGAACACTGAAGCTTTCTTT. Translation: CASSLQGMNTEAFF.

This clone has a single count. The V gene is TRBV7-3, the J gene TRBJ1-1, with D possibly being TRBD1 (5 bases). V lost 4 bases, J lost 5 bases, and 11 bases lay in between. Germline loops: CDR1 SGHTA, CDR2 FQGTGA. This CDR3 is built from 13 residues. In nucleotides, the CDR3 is TGTGCCAGCAGCTCAGGGCAGGGAACTGAAGCTTTCTTT. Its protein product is CASSSGQGTEAFF.

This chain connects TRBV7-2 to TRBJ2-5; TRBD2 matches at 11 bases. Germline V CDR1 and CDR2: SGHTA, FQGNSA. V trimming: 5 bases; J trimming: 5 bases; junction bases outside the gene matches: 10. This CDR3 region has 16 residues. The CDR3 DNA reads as TGTGCCAGCAGCCCGTATAGCGGGGGGGCTTGGGAGACCCAGTACTTC. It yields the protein CASSPYSGGAWETQYF.

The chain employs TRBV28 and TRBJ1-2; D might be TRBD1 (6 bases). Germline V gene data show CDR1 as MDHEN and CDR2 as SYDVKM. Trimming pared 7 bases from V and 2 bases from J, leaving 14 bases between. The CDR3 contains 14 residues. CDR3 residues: CASTPGGGNYGYTF. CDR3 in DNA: TGTGCCAGCACCCCGGGGGGGGGCAACTATGGCTACACCTTC.

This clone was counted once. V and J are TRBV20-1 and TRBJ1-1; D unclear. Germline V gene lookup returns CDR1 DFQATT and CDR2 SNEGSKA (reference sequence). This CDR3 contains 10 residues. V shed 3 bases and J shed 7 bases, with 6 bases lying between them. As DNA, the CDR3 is TGCAGTGCTAGGGGAGTTGAAGCTTTCTTT. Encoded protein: CSARGVEAFF.

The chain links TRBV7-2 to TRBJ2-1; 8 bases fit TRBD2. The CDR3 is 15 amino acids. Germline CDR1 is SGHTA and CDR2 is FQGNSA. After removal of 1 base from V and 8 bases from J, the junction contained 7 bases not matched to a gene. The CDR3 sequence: CASSLVAGTVYEQFF. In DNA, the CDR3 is TGTGCCAGCAGCTTAGTAGCGGGAACGGTTTATGAGCAGTTCTTC.

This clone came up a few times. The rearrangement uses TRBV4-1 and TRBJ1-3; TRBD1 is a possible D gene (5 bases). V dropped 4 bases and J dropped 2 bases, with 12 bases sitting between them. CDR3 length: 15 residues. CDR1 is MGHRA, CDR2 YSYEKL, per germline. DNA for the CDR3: TGCGCCAGCAGCCTTGCCCCAGGGACTGGAAACACCATATATTTT. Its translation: CASSLAPGTGNTIYF.

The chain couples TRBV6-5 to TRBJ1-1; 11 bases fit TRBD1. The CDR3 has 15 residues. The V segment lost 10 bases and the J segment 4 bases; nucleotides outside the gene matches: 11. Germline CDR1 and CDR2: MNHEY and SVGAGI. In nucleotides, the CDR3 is TGTGCCACCAAAGGACAGGGGGCTGGGATCACTGAAGCTTTCTTT. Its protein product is CATKGQGAGITEAFF.

The CDR3 DNA reads as TGTGCCAGCATGCCGCGGAGCACGACTCAATCTTATGGCTACACCTTC. As protein: CASMPRSTTQSYGYTF. J is TRBJ1-2 and V is TRBV6-6; D gene unclear. V was trimmed by 7 bases and J by 5 bases, leaving 23 bases between them. This CDR3 comprises 16 residues. Looked up from germline, CDR1 is MNHNY and CDR2 is SVGAGI (reference sequence).

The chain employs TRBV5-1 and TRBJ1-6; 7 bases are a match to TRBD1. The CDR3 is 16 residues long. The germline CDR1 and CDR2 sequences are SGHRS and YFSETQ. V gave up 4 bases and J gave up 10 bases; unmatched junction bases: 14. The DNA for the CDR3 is TGCGCCAGCAGCCTCTCACGACAGGGAAGAGGATCACCCCTCCACTTT. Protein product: CASSLSRQGRGSPLHF.

CDR3 bases: TGTGCCAGCAGTGTTAGAGCGGGAGGAAGTTTGAACGAGCAGTACTTC. Its protein is CASSVRAGGSLNEQYF. The rearrangement joins TRBV2 to TRBJ2-7, with 9 bases that match TRBD2. The CDR3 loop spans 16 amino acids. Germline assignment: CDR1 SNHLY and CDR2 FYNNEI. V gave up 4 bases and J gave up 5 bases; unmatched junction bases: 12. Looking up the rest from reference TRBV2 and TRBJ2-7 gives the full variable domain: EPEVTQTPSHQVTQMGQEVILRCVPISNHLYFYWYRQILGQKVEFLVSFYNNEISEKSEIFDDQFSVERPDGSNFTLKIRSTKLEDSAMYFCASSVRAGGSLNEQYFGPGTRLTVT.

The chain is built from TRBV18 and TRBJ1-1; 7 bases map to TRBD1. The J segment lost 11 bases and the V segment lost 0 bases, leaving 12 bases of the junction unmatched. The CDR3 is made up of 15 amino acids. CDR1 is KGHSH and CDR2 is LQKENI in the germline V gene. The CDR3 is CASSPPAAGGGGAFF. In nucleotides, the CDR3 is TGTGCCAGCTCACCACCTGCGGCAGGGGGTGGTGGGGCTTTCTTT.

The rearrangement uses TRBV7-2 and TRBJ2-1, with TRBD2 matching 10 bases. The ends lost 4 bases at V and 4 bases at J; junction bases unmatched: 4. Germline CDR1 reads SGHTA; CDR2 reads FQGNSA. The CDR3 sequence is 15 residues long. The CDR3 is CASSSERGGYNEQFF. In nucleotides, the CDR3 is TGTGCCAGCAGCTCTGAGCGGGGGGGGTACAATGAGCAGTTCTTC. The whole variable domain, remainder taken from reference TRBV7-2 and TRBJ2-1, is GAGVSQSPSNKVTEKGKDVELRCDPISGHTALYWYRQSLGQGLEFLIYFQGNSAPDKSGLPSDRFSAERTGGSVSTLTIQRTQQEDSAVYLCASSSERGGYNEQFFGPGTRLTVL.

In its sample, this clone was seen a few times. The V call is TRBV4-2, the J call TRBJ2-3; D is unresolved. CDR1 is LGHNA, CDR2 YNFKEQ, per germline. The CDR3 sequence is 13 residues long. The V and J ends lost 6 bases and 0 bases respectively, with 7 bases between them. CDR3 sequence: CASRRGSTDTQYF. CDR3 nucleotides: TGTGCCAGCAGACGCGGAAGCACAGATACGCAGTATTTT.